This TCR beta chain derives from a study of cytomegalovirus exposure and HLA in healthy donors. General study findings and limits: TCR association rates varied by HLA locus in a later analysis, with DRB1 highest and HLA-C lowest. As confirmed in vitro, a few CMV-associated chains were specific for CMV antigens.

This CDR3 spans 14 amino acids. V was clipped by 2 bases and J by 6 bases, with 14 bases between them. Germline V CDR1 and CDR2: ENHRY, SYGVKD. Primers for the PCR totalled 60 Vbeta and 13 Jbeta. Produced via immunoSEQ multiplex PCR; TCRdb's table is partial and in-frame only. The sample shows about 110,000 clones, 12% to 15% of them seen only once. A remark on this clone: Its antigen is currently unknown.

V usage is TRBV10-3 and J usage is TRBJ2-7; possibly TRBD1 for D (6 bases). The receptor was isolated from a female donor in good health and CMV-seronegative. The sequenced sample consisted of PBMCs. The CDR3 sequence: CAISETGIRGEQYF. The CDR3 nucleotides read TGTGCCATCAGTGAGACAGGGATTCGGGGCGAGCAGTACTTC.